The next 22 T cell receptor beta chains were all read from a single sample in a study of breast tumors, draining lymph nodes, adjacent tissues. Samples came from axillary lymph nodes draining the breast cancer. TCRdb passed the multiplex PCR reads through MiXCR, listing each CDR3 protein once. The profile covers about 230,000 distinct CDR3 sequences, with roughly 32% appearing a single time and about 1.4% taken by the ten largest. The sequenced sample was axillary lymph node tissue. All receptors come from a female donor with breast cancer. Some clones in this sample may be carry-over from other donors' samples.

At least ten counts were recorded for this clonotype. The rearrangement joins TRBV20-1 to TRBJ2-3; 8 nucleotides agree with TRBD2. This CDR3 has 15 residues. CDR1 and CDR2 from the germline V gene are DFQATT and SNEGSKA (reference sequence). V shed 6 bases and J 2 bases; nucleotides not matched to a gene: 10. DNA for the CDR3: TGCAGTGCGGGTAGCGGGGTGGAGCCCACAGATACGCAGTATTTT. Protein: CSAGSGVEPTDTQYF.

This clonotype was seen many times. The genes are TRBV6-5 and TRBJ1-6; 11 bases match TRBD1. The CDR3 loop spans 14 amino acids. Germline V gene sequence: CDR1 MNHEY, CDR2 SVGAGI. V was pared by 4 bases and J by 13 bases, with 6 bases of the junction left unmatched. The CDR3 bases are TGTGCCAGCAGTTTCGGACAGGGGGCAGGCCCCCTCCACTTT. This sequence encodes CASSFGQGAGPLHF.

Concerning this clonotype: Since a much larger clone is just one base distant, this may be a read error. This rearrangement joins TRBV5-8 to TRBJ2-3, with D perhaps matching TRBD2 (6 bases). Germline loops: CDR1 SGHTS, CDR2 YDEGEE. This CDR3 is 12 amino acids long. V shed 5 bases and J shed 9 bases, with 13 bases lying between them. The CDR3 loop reads CASRTGGTTQYF. As DNA, the CDR3 is TGTGCCAGCAGAACCGGGGGAACGACGCAGTATTTT.

This clonotype was observed at least ten times. The genes are TRBV3-1 and TRBJ2-1; D not certain. Germline lookup yields CDR1 LGHDT and CDR2 YNNKEL (reference sequence). The CDR3 is 12 residues long. The V gene lost 1 base and the J gene lost 6 bases, with 4 bases spanning the gap. The DNA of the CDR3 is TGTGCCAGCAGCCAAGTCAGCAATGAGCAGTTCTTC. Amino acids: CASSQVSNEQFF.

The table lists this clonotype with a few counts. One junction end disagrees with the germline gene, perhaps due to a read error. V and J are TRBV5-1 and TRBJ2-5; D is ambiguous. This CDR3 comprises 14 residues. Germline CDR1 reads SGHRS; CDR2 reads YFSETQ. The CDR3 here is CASSLPGTQDTQYF. Here the CDR3 DNA reads TGCGCCAGCAGCTTGCCCGGCACCCAAGACACCCAGTACTTC.

This clonotype was counted once. The chain joins TRBV7-2 to TRBJ1-6; no reliable D call. The V end was cut by 9 bases, the J end by 13 bases, with 25 bases between. The CDR3 has 15 amino acids. Germline V gene lookup returns CDR1 SGHTA and CDR2 FQGNSA. CDR3 DNA: TGTGCCAGTAGTGGCGCCGGGAGAAATAATTGCCCCCTCCACTTT. Translation: CASSGAGRNNCPLHF.

The chain recombines TRBV6-2 or TRBV6-3 with TRBJ1-4, with D perhaps TRBD1 (5 bases). V dropped 5 bases and J dropped 6 bases, with 10 bases sitting between them. CDR1 is MNHEY, CDR2 SVGEGT, per germline. CDR3 length equals 13 residues. CDR3 region: CASSHGGDEKLFF. The CDR3 bases are TGTGCCAGCAGTCACGGAGGGGATGAAAAACTGTTTTTT.

With regard to this clonotype: One end of the junction fails to match germline, which may point to a read error. The chain employs TRBV5-1 and TRBJ1-4; D ambiguous. The CDR3 totals 13 residues. The germline V gene has CDR1 SGHRS and CDR2 YFSETQ. The chain's CDR3 is CASSPGRSENLFF. Written as DNA, the CDR3 is TGCGCCAGCAGTCCCGGACGGTCCGAAAACCTGTTTTTT.

V is TRBV6-2 or TRBV6-3 and J is TRBJ1-6; 10 nucleotides agree with TRBD1. The V gene's germline CDR1 is MNHEY and CDR2 SVGEGT. This CDR3 has 14 residues. V dropped 7 bases and J dropped 8; count of bases not matched to a gene: 5. DNA for the CDR3: TGTGCCAGCACCCGACAGGGGGCGCATTCACCCCTCCACTTT. It encodes CASTRQGAHSPLHF.

This chain uses TRBV6-1 with TRBJ1-4; TRBD1 matches 9 bases. This CDR3 contains 15 residues. The V gene end was trimmed by 2 bases and the J gene end by 8 bases; junction bases not matched to a gene: 6. Per germline, CDR1 MNHNS and CDR2 SASEGT. CDR3: CASSEFPGTGEKLFF. The CDR3 DNA is TGTGCCAGCAGTGAATTTCCCGGGACAGGGGAAAAACTGTTTTTT.

Concerning this clonotype: A much larger clone sits a single nucleotide away, making a read error possible. V is TRBV20-1 and J is TRBJ2-7; tentatively, D is TRBD2 (5 bases). CDR1 and CDR2 from the germline V gene are DFQATT and SNEGSKA (reference sequence). This CDR3 is 11 amino acids long. CDR3 residues: CSAEASYEQSF. The DNA of the CDR3 is TGCAGTGCGGAGGCCTCCTACGAGCAGTCCTTC.

This clonotype came up many times. The chain couples TRBV4-1 to TRBJ2-1; 10 bases are a match to TRBD2. CDR1 is MGHRA, CDR2 YSYEKL, per germline. The CDR3 spans 16 residues. The trim removed 0 bases at V and 4 bases at J, leaving 3 bases unmatched. CDR3 sequence reads: CASSQDTSGTYNEQFF. CDR3 in DNA: TGCGCCAGCAGCCAAGATACTAGCGGGACTTACAATGAGCAGTTCTTC.

At least ten counts were recorded for this clonotype. V is TRBV20-1 and J is TRBJ2-7, with D possibly being TRBD2 (6 bases). V dropped 2 bases and J dropped 1 base, with 15 bases sitting between them. Germline V CDR1 and CDR2: DFQATT, SNEGSKA (reference sequence). CDR3 length: 15 amino acids. The CDR3 DNA reads as TGCAGTGCTAGAAAGCCCAGCGGGTTGTCCTACGAGCAGTACTTC. It encodes CSARKPSGLSYEQYF.

This rearrangement joins TRBV7-9 to TRBJ1-1, with TRBD1 as a possible D gene (5 bases). Germline CDR1 reads SEHNR; CDR2 reads FQNEAQ (reference sequence). V was shortened by 1 base and J by 13 bases, with 19 bases between the two germline ends. This CDR3 is 14 amino acids long. CDR3: CASSLGRGRSRDFF. The CDR3 nucleotides read TGTGCCAGCAGCTTAGGTAGGGGAAGGTCGAGGGATTTCTTT. The variable domain in full, with the rest retrieved from reference TRBV7-9 and TRBJ1-1, is DTGVSQNPRHKITKRGQNVTFRCDPISEHNRLYWYRQTLGQGPEFLTYFQNEAQLEKSRLLSDRFSAERPKGSFSTLEIQRTEQGDSAMYLCASSLGRGRSRDFFGQGTRLTVV.

This clonotype was observed many times. The V call is TRBV18, the J call TRBJ2-5; D unclear. CDR1 and CDR2 (germline): KGHSH, LQKENI. The CDR3 is 13 amino acids. Trimming shortened V by 2 bases and J by 5 bases, and 9 bases separated the two germline ends. CDR3 DNA: TGTGCCAGCTCACCAGGGGTCTTGGAGACCCAGTACTTC. It is translated as CASSPGVLETQYF. Drawing the rest from reference TRBV18 and TRBJ2-5, the complete variable domain is NAGVMQNPRHLVRRRGQEARLRCSPMKGHSHVYWYRQLPEEGLKFMVYLQKENIIDESGMPKERFSAEFPKEGPSILRIQQVVRGDSAAYFCASSPGVLETQYFGPGTRLLVL.

Of note for this clonotype: A junction end diverges from the germline sequence, so it may reflect a read error. The chain employs TRBV11-2 and TRBJ2-3, with 7 bases lining up with TRBD1. This CDR3 is built from 17 residues. CDR1 and CDR2 (germline): SGHAT, FQNNGV. The CDR3 DNA is TGTGCCAGCAGTTTAGGCCTGGCAGGGGGTTGGACAGATACGCAGTATTTT. Its protein product is CASSLGLAGGWTDTQYF.

The table lists this clonotype with many counts. CDR3 sequence: CASSRDPLETQYF. CDR3 in DNA: TGTGCCAGCAGCAGGGACCCCCTAGAGACCCAGTACTTC. The rearrangement links TRBV5-5 to TRBJ2-5; D may match TRBD1 or TRBD2 (5 bases each). Germline CDR1 is SGHKS and CDR2 is YYEKEE (reference sequence). Between the trimmed V and J ends, which lost 4 bases and 4 bases, there was a span of 11 bases. The CDR3 sequence is 13 residues long.

There are many counts of this clonotype. The gene calls are TRBV5-1 and TRBJ2-2; D is unclear. V lost 1 base to trimming and J lost 5 bases, with 12 bases between them. CDR1 and CDR2 (germline): SGHRS, YFSETQ. This CDR3 is built from 15 residues. The CDR3 loop reads CASSLTDSGTGELFF. In DNA form, the CDR3 reads TGCGCCAGCAGCTTGACCGACTCCGGAACCGGGGAGCTGTTTTTT.

There are many counts of this clonotype. The chain has TRBV27 and TRBJ2-2, with 11 bases aligning to TRBD2. This CDR3 has 16 amino acids. The germline V gene has CDR1 MNHEY and CDR2 SMNVEV (reference sequence). Trimming at V came to 5 bases and at J to 2 bases, leaving 4 bases not matched to a gene. This CDR3 reads CASSKLAGVNTGELFF. Here the CDR3 DNA reads TGTGCCAGCAGTAAACTAGCGGGAGTTAACACCGGGGAGCTGTTTTTT.

This clonotype appeared many times. The rearrangement links TRBV24-1 to TRBJ1-4, with TRBD1 as a possible D gene (6 bases). CDR1 and CDR2 (germline): KGHDR, SFDVKD. This CDR3 is built from 13 residues. V gave up 4 bases and J gave up 8 bases, with 10 bases separating them. CDR3 DNA: TGTGCCACCAGTGACAGGGGAAGGGAAAAACTGTTTTTT. It specifies CATSDRGREKLFF.

This clonotype was seen repeatedly, ten times or more. The J gene is TRBJ1-3, the V gene TRBV19; D not resolved. Germline V lookup: CDR1 LNHDA, CDR2 SQIVND (reference sequence). Trimming left V 4 bases short and J 2 bases short, with 0 bases between. The CDR3 contains 11 residues. This chain's CDR3 is CASSTGNTIYF. For the CDR3, the DNA is TGTGCCAGTAGTACTGGAAACACCATATATTTT.

This clonotype was seen at least ten times. The genes are TRBV4-3 and TRBJ2-5, with D maybe TRBD2 (10 bases). V was cut by 3 bases and J by 5 bases, with 34 bases left in between. CDR1 and CDR2 from the germline V gene are LGHNA and YSLEER. The CDR3 has 21 residues. The CDR3 DNA reads as TGCGCCAGCAGCCAGGGAGCTCAGGACGGTTTAGCGGGAGGACAGGGGGAGACCCAGTACTTC. Protein: CASSQGAQDGLAGGQGETQYF.